The 3 T cell receptor beta chains below were found in one sample sequenced in a study of shared clonotypes between healthy human individuals (TCRdb year 2020). The library was obtained by the immunoSEQ multiplex PCR assay. The immuneACCESS repertoire file appears here via TCRdb, limited to in-frame rearrangements. These files lack a portion of the clones; in checked studies, under half of the deficit traces to unresolved V genes, and the cause of the others is not known. This sample holds just over 2,000,000 clones; 85% to 95% were observed only once. The ten largest clones add up to 0.13% of the sample. Input material: naive CD4+ T cells sorted from blood. The cell subset or site label, read with the paper, signifies: CD45RA+ positively selected. All receptors come from a man between 18 and 29 years old in good health.

The CDR3 region is CASRPQGISLGDEQFF. For the CDR3, the DNA is TGCGCCAGCAGGCCCCAGGGGATCTCCCTTGGCGATGAGCAGTTCTTC. This chain connects TRBV10-2 to TRBJ2-1, with D possibly TRBD1 on 6 matching bases. Trimming cost V 6 bases and J 8 bases, with 23 bases left between them. This CDR3 has 16 residues. The germline CDR1 and CDR2 sequences are WSHSY and SAAADI.

This rearrangement joins TRBV30 to TRBJ1-3; D call uncertain. Germline V gene lookup returns CDR1 GTSNPN and CDR2 SVGIG (reference sequence). Trimming removed 0 bases from V and 0 bases from J, with 12 bases in between. This CDR3 contains 16 residues. This CDR3 reads CAWSVDRISSGNTIYF. CDR3 bases: TGTGCCTGGAGTGTAGACCGGATAAGCTCTGGAAACACCATATATTTT.

This chain links TRBV5-1 with TRBJ2-7; tentative D call: TRBD1 (6 bases). V lost 2 bases and J 2 bases, leaving 14 bases between the germline ends. This CDR3 is built from 15 residues. CDR1 and CDR2 from the germline V gene are SGHRS and YFSETQ. In DNA, the CDR3 is TGCGCCAGCAGCTTTAGATGGGGGCAGGCCTACGAGCAGTACTTC. This translates into CASSFRWGQAYEQYF. The variable domain in full, completed from reference TRBV5-1 and TRBJ2-7, reads KAGVTQTPRYLIKTRGQQVTLSCSPISGHRSVSWYQQTPGQGLQFLFEYFSETQRNKGNFPGRFSGRQFSNSRSEMNVSTLELGDSALYLCASSFRWGQAYEQYFGPGTRLTVT.